Reported below is one T cell receptor (beta chain). This sample is drawn from a study of cytomegalovirus exposure and HLA in healthy donors. In the PCR, 60 Vbeta and 13 Jbeta primers were used. Sequenced by immunoSEQ multiplex PCR; TCRdb stores in-frame clones only, minus some. The specimen's table records 40,000 to 45,000 clones. This CDR3 contains 14 residues. CDR1 LNHDA and CDR2 SQIVND come from the germline V gene (reference sequence). V lost 8 bases, J lost 5 bases, and 18 bases lay in between. The source of this sequence is a woman between 25 and 40 years old in good health and CMV-seronegative. The chain uses TRBV19 and TRBJ1-2, with TRBD1 as a possible D gene (6 bases). The sequencing input was PBMCs. CDR3 sequence reads: CASQGSQALYGYTF. CDR3 nucleotides: TGTGCCAGTCAGGGGTCCCAAGCTCTATATGGCTACACCTTC.